The clone carrying this T cell receptor beta chain was detected only a few times. Antigen unknown. The entry originates in a study of OX40 agonist ivuxolimab in advanced cancers. As for the study in general: Patients receiving dose escalation had hepatocellular carcinoma, melanoma, renal cell or head and neck cancer. Three patients responded partially, comprising one with hepatocellular carcinoma and two with cutaneous melanoma. Findings of the study overall: Normalized T-cell clonal expansion was also low in a subset of nonresponders.

This table comes from immunoSEQ multiplex PCR, and its TCRdb copy is limited to in-frame clones, with some not included. The repertoire holds about 44,000 clones, with approximately 83% as singletons. Patients with autoimmune history or systemic immunosuppression were excluded. Germline V gives CDR1 SEHNR, CDR2 FQNEAQ (reference sequence). The V end lost 1 base, the J end lost 8 bases, and 6 bases lay between the germline ends. The CDR3 sequence is 13 residues long. The sequencing used CD4+ or CD8+ T cells sorted from blood, collected in a trial of the OX40 agonist ivuxolimab. The sequence came from an adult with an advanced solid tumor such as melanoma, head and neck, liver or kidney cancer. The gene calls are TRBV7-9 and TRBJ1-6, with a possible D match to TRBD1 (5 bases). The CDR3 loop is CASSLEGHSPLHF. CDR3 sequence (DNA): TGTGCCAGCAGCTTAGAGGGACATTCACCCCTCCACTTT. The variable domain in full, completed from reference TRBV7-9 and TRBJ1-6, reads DTGVSQNPRHKITKRGQNVTFRCDPISEHNRLYWYRQTLGQGPEFLTYFQNEAQLEKSRLLSDRFSAERPKGSFSTLEIQRTEQGDSAMYLCASSLEGHSPLHFGNGTRLTVT.